This TCR beta chain is drawn from a study of blood T cells in healthy people across ages. A second PCR, run for roughly 7 to 12 cycles, used a sample-barcoded 5' primer plus a J-beta primer mix. Every molecule of cDNA carried a tag from a template-switch adaptor with 12 random nucleotides. The study obtained at least 2.5 million CDR3-containing paired-end reads from every sample. TCRdb called the 5' RACE reads again in MiXCR, with one record for every CDR3 protein. This table holds 800,000 to 1,000,000 distinct CDR3 sequences, around 48% found once. Isolated per sample were at least 7 million PBMCs. This CDR3 comprises 18 residues. Worth noting for this clonotype: The antigen is undetermined.

Overall study findings and caveats: Among T cells, TCR beta diversity per million cells dropped roughly linearly as age rose.

Material for sequencing was blood. This sequence was found in a man younger than 45 in good health. The chain employs TRBV21-1 and TRBJ2-3; the D call in the table, TRBD2, was not verified against the DNA. TRBV21-1 is a pseudogene segment. The CDR3: CASSKRGTSGYSTDTQYF. DNA of the CDR3: TGTGCCAGCAGCAAAAGAGGGACTAGCGGTTATAGCACAGATACGCAGTATTTT.